This T cell receptor beta chain was profiled in a study of regulatory T cells in long-lasting Graves disease. Time point defined: newly diagnosed GD, antithyroid drugs for less than 3 months. RNA isolated from PBMCs was used to make the TCR library. Many counts were recorded for this clonotype. Its antigen is as yet unknown. TCR beta libraries were built with iRepertoire HTBI primers and Arm-PCR of CDR3 regions. From the multiplex PCR reads, TCRdb called clonotypes with MiXCR, one entry per CDR3 protein. The table has approximately 230,000 distinct CDR3 sequences, around 16% seen once; the top ten hold 22%. V shed 4 bases and J shed 4 bases, with 6 bases lying between them. The CDR3 consists of 11 residues. Germline CDR1 is SGHDT and CDR2 is YYEEEE. Whole-study findings and limits: Those with persistent disease had in common more public clonotypes (about 2,700) than new patients (around 910).

Sequenced here: peripheral blood mononuclear cells (PBMCs), sampled at new diagnosis, from a patient treated with antithyroid drugs. The chain combines TRBV5-6 with TRBJ2-7, with D tentatively TRBD1 (6 bases). The TCR was taken from a female donor with Graves disease. The CDR3 region is CASSGQYEQYF. The CDR3 DNA follows: TGTGCCAGCAGCGGACAGTACGAGCAGTACTTC.